This is a list of T cell receptor beta chains from one sample in a study of T cells after somatic rescue of genetic block. Method: immunoSEQ multiplex PCR; TCRdb's copy keeps in-frame clones and lacks some. The sample has tens of thousands of clones; around 90% are singletons. Sequencing was done on a sample of peripheral blood mononuclear cells (PBMCs). These receptors originate from a man younger than 45. CDR3s include the opening cysteine and the closing phenylalanine or tryptophan. The D gene is left open where the match is weak. A row's size may be missing; if present it is once, few, many or a size class.

>-|-|TRBV6-5|TRBJ1-1
CASRIQGNTEAFF
TGTGCCAGCAGGATACAGGGGAACACTGAAGCTTTCTTT
>-|-|TRBV27|TRBJ2-3
CASSLVPLDTQYF
TGTGCCAGCAGTTTAGTGCCGTTAGATACGCAGTATTTT
>-|-|TRBV6-5|TRBJ1-5
CASNRINQPQHF
TGTGCCAGCAACCGGATCAATCAGCCCCAGCATTTT
>TRBD1|-|TRBV5-6|TRBJ2-5
CASSLGGTGWETQYF
TGTGCCAGCAGCTTGGGGGGGACAGGATGGGAGACCCAGTACTTC
>-|-|TRBV6-6|TRBJ1-2
CASRSGKDGLSGYTF
TGTGCCAGCAGGTCCGGTAAAGACGGGTTAAGTGGCTACACCTTC
>TRBD1|-|TRBV5-6|TRBJ1-2
CASSTLDRASYGYTF
TGTGCCAGCAGCACACTAGACAGGGCTAGCTATGGCTACACCTTC
>-|-|TRBV11-2|TRBJ1-4
CASSLHRNPNEKLFF
TGTGCCAGCAGCTTACATCGGAACCCTAATGAAAAACTGTTTTTT
>-|-|TRBV7-9|TRBJ2-1
CASNPGGTGNEQFF
TGTGCCAGCAACCCTGGGGGGACGGGCAATGAGCAGTTCTTC
>-|-|TRBV7-6|TRBJ2-5
CASSFGGPETQYF
TGTGCCAGCAGCTTCGGGGGGCCAGAGACCCAGTACTTC
>-|-|TRBV5-6|TRBJ1-1
CASSFYRQNTEAFF
TGTGCCAGCAGCTTTTATAGACAGAACACTGAAGCTTTCTTT
>TRBD2|-|TRBV6-5|TRBJ2-3
CASSSTGLAGADTQYF
TGTGCCAGCAGTTCTACGGGACTAGCGGGAGCAGATACGCAGTATTTT
>-|-|TRBV4-1|TRBJ2-1
CASSQSRRSSYNEQFF
TGCGCCAGCAGCCAATCTCGGCGGAGCTCCTACAATGAGCAGTTCTTC
>-|-|TRBV4-1|TRBJ2-7
CASSLIWTGGNYEQYF
TGCGCCAGCAGCCTAATCTGGACAGGAGGGAACTACGAGCAGTACTTC
>TRBD2|-|TRBV28|TRBJ2-7
CAIGGAAGAYEQYF
TGTGCCATAGGCGGAGCGGCGGGGGCCTACGAGCAGTACTTC
>-|once|TRBV6-5|TRBJ2-5
CASSYAGAQETQYF
TGTGCCAGCAGTTACGCGGGGGCCCAAGAGACCCAGTACTTC
>TRBD2|-|TRBV7-2|TRBJ2-7
CASSPERGAGEQYF
TGTGCCAGCAGCCCCGAGCGGGGAGCGGGTGAGCAGTACTTC
>-|-|TRBV7-3|TRBJ2-2
CASSSMNTGELFF
TGTGCCAGCAGCTCGATGAACACCGGGGAGCTGTTTTTT
>TRBD1|-|TRBV4-3|TRBJ1-1
CASSQDRINTEAFF
TGCGCCAGCAGCCAGGACAGGATTAACACTGAAGCTTTCTTT
>-|few|TRBV7-2|TRBJ2-3
CASSPGYLSTDTQYF
TGTGCCAGCAGTCCGGGATACTTATCCACAGATACGCAGTATTTT
>TRBD2|-|TRBV10-3|TRBJ2-1
CAISGGTSGSRDEQFF
TGTGCCATCAGTGGGGGGACTAGCGGGAGTCGGGATGAGCAGTTCTTC
>-|once|TRBV10-1|TRBJ2-2
CASSPTVTGELFF
TGCGCCAGCAGTCCCACAGTAACCGGGGAGCTGTTTTTT
>-|-|TRBV6-5|TRBJ1-2
CASSYTGSYGYTF
TGTGCCAGCAGTTATACAGGGAGCTATGGCTACACCTTC
>-|-|TRBV11-3|TRBJ1-1
CASSLAGNTEAFF
TGTGCCAGCAGCTTAGCAGGGAACACTGAAGCTTTCTTT
>-|-|TRBV10-1|TRBJ2-3
CASSDQRTDTQYF
TGCGCCAGCAGTGACCAGCGCACAGATACGCAGTATTTT
>TRBD2|-|TRBV19|TRBJ2-5
CASSPGLAAYQQETQYF
TGTGCCAGTAGCCCGGGACTAGCGGCCTACCAACAAGAGACCCAGTACTTC
>TRBD1|-|TRBV18|TRBJ2-7
CASSRDSEQYF
TGTGCCAGCTCACGGGACAGCGAGCAGTACTTC
>-|-|TRBV7-6|TRBJ2-5
CASTPYQETQYF
TGTGCCAGCACCCCCTACCAAGAGACCCAGTACTTC
>-|-|TRBV6-5|TRBJ1-1
CASSPRGGHTEAFF
TGTGCCAGCAGTCCCCGGGGAGGTCACACTGAAGCTTTCTTT
>TRBD1|once|TRBV29-1|TRBJ1-1
CSVVPGGPRGRTEAFF
TGCAGCGTTGTTCCAGGGGGTCCCCGGGGTCGGACTGAAGCTTTCTTT
>-|-|TRBV6-1|TRBJ2-7
CASSELGHEQYF
TGTGCCAGCAGTGAATTGGGGCACGAGCAGTACTTC
>TRBD2|-|TRBV2|TRBJ2-7
CAGGLASYEQYF
TGTGCCGGCGGACTAGCTAGTTACGAGCAGTACTTC
>-|-|TRBV5-1|TRBJ2-1
CASSQINLSGRPLDEQFF
TGCGCCAGCAGCCAAATCAACCTTAGTGGACGTCCCCTCGATGAGCAGTTCTTC
>-|-|TRBV18|TRBJ1-1
CASSDSTNTEAFF
TGTGCCAGCTCAGACAGCACGAACACTGAAGCTTTCTTT
>-|-|TRBV5-1|TRBJ2-3
CASSLGGLPNTDTQYF
TGCGCCAGCAGCTTGGGGGGCCTGCCCAACACAGATACGCAGTATTTT
>-|-|TRBV7-6|TRBJ2-7
CASSPSGRFYEQYF
TGTGCCAGCAGCCCAAGCGGCAGATTCTACGAGCAGTACTTC
>-|-|TRBV6-4|TRBJ1-6
CASSEGVSGPLHF
TGTGCCAGCAGCGAAGGGGTGAGTGGACCCCTCCACTTT
>-|-|TRBV5-4|TRBJ2-2
CASSLGGAGELFF
TGTGCCAGCAGCTTGGGAGGGGCCGGGGAGCTGTTTTTT
>-|-|TRBV15|TRBJ2-3
CATSRARSTDTQYF
TGTGCCACCAGCAGAGCGCGCAGCACAGATACGCAGTATTTT
>TRBD1|-|TRBV2|TRBJ1-5
CASSGQGRQPQHF
TGTGCCAGCAGTGGACAGGGGCGACAGCCCCAGCATTTT
>TRBD1|-|TRBV10-2|TRBJ2-7
CASTGQGMNYEQYF
TGCGCCAGCACCGGACAGGGAATGAACTACGAGCAGTACTTC
>TRBD1|-|TRBV7-9|TRBJ1-2
CASSLGTGDRVGGYTF
TGTGCCAGCAGCTTAGGGACCGGGGACAGGGTTGGTGGCTACACCTTC
>-|-|TRBV7-2|TRBJ2-3
CASSAGQGFLGTDTQYF
TGTGCCAGCAGCGCCGGCCAGGGGTTCCTCGGCACAGATACGCAGTATTTT
>-|-|TRBV10-2|TRBJ2-7
CASSEREQAFKKVGQYF
TGCGCCAGCAGTGAGAGGGAACAGGCCTTTAAAAAAGTTGGGCAGTACTTC
>-|-|TRBV27|TRBJ2-1
CASGKGAYNEQFF
TGTGCCAGCGGGAAAGGGGCCTACAATGAGCAGTTCTTC
>-|-|TRBV7-2|TRBJ1-1
CASSWGRNTEAFF
TGTGCCAGCAGTTGGGGACGGAACACTGAAGCTTTCTTT
>-|-|TRBV15|TRBJ2-7
CATSRESTGFEQYF
TGTGCCACCAGCAGAGAGAGTACAGGGTTCGAGCAGTACTTC
>TRBD2|-|TRBV6-6|TRBJ2-1
CASSSHKSGSIDEQFF
TGTGCCAGCAGTTCCCATAAGAGCGGGAGCATCGATGAGCAGTTCTTC
>-|once|TRBV18|TRBJ2-3
CASSDSTDTQYF
TGTGCCAGCTCAGACAGCACAGATACGCAGTATTTT
>TRBD1|-|TRBV4-2|TRBJ1-2
CASSQEGRGGYGYTF
TGTGCCAGCAGCCAAGAAGGCAGGGGGGGCTATGGCTACACCTTC
>-|-|TRBV18|TRBJ2-7
CASSPAGSSYEQYF
TGTGCCAGCTCACCGGCCGGGTCCTCCTACGAGCAGTACTTC
>-|-|TRBV6-5|TRBJ2-6
CASSTTAANVLTF
TGTGCCAGCAGTACGACAGCGGCCAACGTCCTGACTTTC
>TRBD2|-|TRBV6-4|TRBJ2-1
CASSDGSGSVDEQFF
TGTGCCAGCAGTGACGGTAGCGGGAGCGTCGATGAGCAGTTCTTC
>TRBD1|-|TRBV9|TRBJ2-3
CASSPGQDSTDTQYF
TGTGCCAGCAGCCCGGGACAGGACAGCACAGATACGCAGTATTTT
>-|-|TRBV7-3|TRBJ2-1
CASSLTGGRPSYNEQFF
TGTGCCAGCAGCTTAACGGGGGGCAGGCCATCCTACAATGAGCAGTTCTTC
>TRBD2|-|TRBV12-5|TRBJ2-1
CASLALGGGAGYNEQFF
TGTGCTAGCCTCGCCTTAGGCGGGGGGGCGGGCTACAATGAGCAGTTCTTC
>-|-|TRBV27|TRBJ2-1
CASGGLGMGNEQFF
TGTGCCAGCGGGGGACTCGGCATGGGGAATGAGCAGTTCTTC
>TRBD1|-|TRBV6-5|TRBJ2-7
CASSYSFLGQGTEQYF
TGTGCCAGCAGTTACTCGTTTTTGGGACAGGGGACCGAGCAGTACTTC
>-|-|TRBV6-1|TRBJ2-7
CASSEGEQGLRKQYF
TGTGCCAGCAGTGAAGGGGAGCAGGGGCTACGGAAGCAGTACTTC
>TRBD2|-|TRBV7-2|TRBJ2-1
CASSRSGSGYNEQFF
TGTGCCAGCAGCCGAAGCGGGAGTGGCTACAATGAGCAGTTCTTC